The subject of this entry is one T cell receptor beta chain. Its antigen is undetermined. The data were taken from a study of monozygotic twins with inflammatory bowel disease. The CDR3 loop spans 18 amino acids. The germline V gene has CDR1 MNHEY and CDR2 SVGAGI. cDNA was produced in eight separate reactions per sample. With around 15 and 9 cycles respectively, two nested PCRs were carried out on TCRalpha and TCRbeta cDNA. TCRdb re-called the 5' RACE reads and shows each CDR3 protein once, DNA omitted. The sample holds 150,000 to 200,000 distinct CDR3 sequences. Findings and limits, study-wide: By inverse Simpson index, TCRbeta diversity was lower in IBD patients than in healthy co-twins. Versus healthy twins, IBD patients showed fewer clonotypes shared with others, especially with disease activity.

This TCR was sampled from a human donor with ulcerative colitis or Crohn's disease, or a healthy co-twin of an affected twin (not recorded which). The chain carries TRBV6-5 and TRBJ2-1; the TCRdb call, TRBD2, lacks DNA for checking. Sample: blood. CDR3 in amino acids: CASSYSIGTSGGRYEQFF.